This T cell receptor beta chain comes out of a study of T cell changes during pregnancy in multiple sclerosis. Libraries were prepared by immunoSEQ multiplex PCR; TCRdb keeps only in-frame clonotypes and omits some of them. The sample includes about 34,000 clones, less than 95% of them seen just once. The sequences come from CD8+ T cells from peripheral blood mononuclear cells, collected in the first trimester of pregnancy. The sequence was obtained from a female donor with multiple sclerosis, enrolled in a pregnancy study.

CDR3 region: CASSESAGRGQDGYTF. For the CDR3, the DNA is TGTGCCAGCAGTGAGTCGGCAGGGCGGGGGCAAGATGGCTACACCTTC. This chain links TRBV2 with TRBJ1-2; the D gene is possibly TRBD1 (6 bases). CDR3 length: 16 residues. The V end lost 3 bases, the J end lost 6 bases, and 20 bases lay between the germline ends. Germline CDR1 and CDR2: SNHLY and FYNNEI.